The clone carrying this T cell receptor beta chain was seen ten or more times. Time point: persistent/refractory GD, antithyroid drugs over 5 years with positive TRAb. PBMCs provided the RNA from which the TCR library was made. This record comes from a study of regulatory T cells in long-lasting Graves disease. Arm-PCR of CDR3 regions and iRepertoire HTBI primers were the basis on which TCR beta libraries were built. TCRdb itself ran the multiplex PCR reads through MiXCR, one entry per CDR3 protein. The sample has a few hundred thousand distinct CDR3 sequences; around 22% are singletons. Sequenced material: peripheral blood mononuclear cells (PBMCs), taken when the disease was refractory, from a patient treated with antithyroid drugs. This receptor was obtained from a female donor with Graves disease.

The CDR3 is CASSEYRGPYGYTF. CDR3 DNA sequence: TGTGCCAGCAGTGAATACAGGGGTCCCTATGGCTACACCTTC. The chain combines TRBV6-1 with TRBJ1-2, with 7 bases matching TRBD1. The CDR3 has 14 amino acids. The germline V gene has CDR1 MNHNS and CDR2 SASEGT. With 2 bases clipped from V and 4 bases from J, the junction kept 4 bases outside the gene matches.